This TCR beta chain was identified during a study of T cell changes during pregnancy in multiple sclerosis. With 7 bases removed from V and 7 bases from J, the gap between germline ends came to 17 bases. CDR1 and CDR2 from the germline V gene are MNHEY and SMNVEV (reference sequence). This CDR3 region has 13 residues. Assay: immunoSEQ multiplex PCR; the TCRdb copy retains only in-frame clones and omits some. The table records about 46,000 clones, about 91% of them present only once. This rearrangement joins TRBV27 to TRBJ2-7, with a tentative D call TRBD1 (5 bases). Specimen: CD8+ T cells from peripheral blood mononuclear cells, collected after pregnancy. This clonotype originated in a female donor with multiple sclerosis, enrolled in a pregnancy study. DNA for the CDR3: TGTGCCAGCACGCAGGGTGATTCGTGGGAGCAGTACTTC. Translation: CASTQGDSWEQYF.